The rows below give T cell receptor beta chains drawn from one sample of a study of blood T cell repertoires in COVID-19. The data were produced by immunoSEQ multiplex PCR, yet TCRdb's version contains in-frame clones alone and is incomplete. In the table there are roughly 200,000 clones, roughly 80% of which are singletons. The sequencing sample was made of peripheral blood. The receptors derive from a human donor in a cohort sampled during active COVID-19. The CDR3 runs from the conserved cysteine through the conserved F or W. A D gene is named only where the DNA matches it firmly. Clone size is given for some rows only: seen once, a few or many times, or a class if the clone is expanded.

v_call	d_call	j_call	clone_size	cdr3_nt	cdr3_aa
TRBV28	NA	TRBJ2-1	NA	TGTGCCAGCAGTTTACAGGGTTGGGGGGACGAGCAGTTCTTC	CASSLQGWGDEQFF
TRBV7-8	NA	TRBJ1-4	NA	TGTGCCAGCAGCTTAGGTCGGTCAACTAATGAAAAACTGTTTTTT	CASSLGRSTNEKLFF
TRBV6-5	TRBD1	TRBJ1-6	NA	TGTGCCAGCAGGGAGGGACAGAGGGATTCACCCCTCCACTTT	CASREGQRDSPLHF
TRBV20-1	NA	TRBJ2-1	few	TGCAGTGCTATAATGGACTTATCGCAGTTCTTC	CSAIMDLSQFF
TRBV18	TRBD1	TRBJ1-6	NA	TGTGCCAGCTCACCAAACAGGGGAAATCTTAATTCACCCCTCCACTTT	CASSPNRGNLNSPLHF
TRBV5-1	NA	TRBJ1-5	NA	TGCGCCAGCAGTCAACATCAGGGCAAAATGGATCAGCCCCAGCATTTT	CASSQHQGKMDQPQHF
TRBV7-9	TRBD2	TRBJ2-1	NA	TGTGCCAGCAGTCAGGAGTGGCTAGCGGGAGAAAATGAGCAGTTCTTC	CASSQEWLAGENEQFF
TRBV18	NA	TRBJ2-2	NA	TGTGCCAGCTCACCAAGTCAGGTGGCTCGGCACACCGGGGAGCTGTTTTTT	CASSPSQVARHTGELFF
TRBV13	TRBD1	TRBJ2-2	NA	TGTGCCAGCAGGCCGGGACAGGCGAACACCGGGGAGCTGTTTTTT	CASRPGQANTGELFF
TRBV11-2	TRBD2	TRBJ2-1	few	TGTGCCAGCAGCTTAGGGGGGGCTAGCGGGAGTGGCTACAATGAGCAGTTCTTC	CASSLGGASGSGYNEQFF
TRBV7-2	NA	TRBJ1-1	NA	TGTGCCAGCAGCTTAGTTCGGGACACCTCTGAAGCTTTCTTT	CASSLVRDTSEAFF
TRBV5-1	TRBD2	TRBJ2-5	NA	TGCGCCACGGGGACTAGCGGACAAGAGACCCAGTACTTC	CATGTSGQETQYF
TRBV2	NA	TRBJ1-4	once	TGTGCCAGCAGCGACGGGGTGGCTAATGAAAAACTGTTTTTT	CASSDGVANEKLFF
TRBV2	NA	TRBJ1-2	once	TGTGCCAGCAGTGAAACCGGGGTTGGCTATGGCTACACCTTC	CASSETGVGYGYTF
TRBV15	NA	TRBJ1-5	NA	TGTGCCACCAGCAGAGTGGGGGGAACCTTCAATCAGCCCCAGCATTTT	CATSRVGGTFNQPQHF
TRBV7-2	TRBD2	TRBJ2-1	NA	TGTGCCAGCAGCCCCGGGACTAGCGGCTACAATGAGCAGTTCTTC	CASSPGTSGYNEQFF
TRBV3-1/TRBV3-2	NA	TRBJ2-3	NA	TGTGCCAGCAGCCAAGATTCGGCAGGGCCCGTCACAGATACGCAGTATTTT	CASSQDSAGPVTDTQYF
TRBV29-1	NA	TRBJ1-1	NA	TGCAGTGCTGCCCAACTCACTGAAGCTTTCTTT	CSAAQLTEAFF
TRBV18	NA	TRBJ1-2	once	TGTGCCAGCTCACCGGCAGGGCGAGACTATGGCTACACCTTC	CASSPAGRDYGYTF
TRBV24-1	TRBD2	TRBJ2-3	few	TGTGCCACCAGTCTCAGCGGGAGGCATAGCACAGATACGCAGTATTTT	CATSLSGRHSTDTQYF
TRBV5-4	NA	TRBJ1-5	NA	TGTGCCAGCAGCTTGGACGGGGATGCGATCAATCAGCCCCAGCATTTT	CASSLDGDAINQPQHF
TRBV2	NA	TRBJ1-2	NA	TGTGCCAGCAGTGCTAACAGGGAGATTGGCTACACCTTC	CASSANREIGYTF
TRBV13	NA	TRBJ2-2	NA	TGTGCCAGCAGCTCGGGACTGACGAACACCGGGGAGCTGTTTTTT	CASSSGLTNTGELFF
TRBV30	NA	TRBJ1-1	NA	TGTGCCTGGAGTCCAACCCAATGGGCTATGAACACTGAAGCTTTCTTT	CAWSPTQWAMNTEAFF
TRBV6-2/TRBV6-3	NA	TRBJ2-3	few	TGTGCCAGCAGTTCCCTCCTCACAGATACGCAGTATTTT	CASSSLLTDTQYF
TRBV19	TRBD1	TRBJ1-5	few	TGTGCCACGGAACCGGGACAGGGGAGTTATAGCAATCAGCCCCAGCATTTT	CATEPGQGSYSNQPQHF
TRBV2	NA	TRBJ2-5	NA	TGTGCCAGCCGAACAGACCAAGAGACCCAGTACTTC	CASRTDQETQYF
TRBV2	NA	TRBJ2-6	NA	TGTGCCAGCAGGGGGACAATTGGGGCCAACGTCCTGACTTTC	CASRGTIGANVLTF
TRBV6-1	TRBD1	TRBJ1-1	few	TGTGCCAGCAGTGAAGCGCCGAAACACAGGGGGCGAGGTGTCACTGAAGCTTTCTTT	CASSEAPKHRGRGVTEAFF
TRBV11-2	TRBD1	TRBJ2-5	NA	TGTGCCAGCAACTCCCTGGCAGGGGGTCAAGAGACCCAGTACTTC	CASNSLAGGQETQYF
TRBV18	NA	TRBJ1-3	NA	TGTGCCAGCTCACCCTATCAGGTGGAGGGGAACACCATATATTTT	CASSPYQVEGNTIYF
TRBV3-1/TRBV3-2	TRBD1	TRBJ1-2	NA	TGTGCCAGCAGCCAAGCCGGGACAGGTGGGTCCTATGGCTACACCTTC	CASSQAGTGGSYGYTF
TRBV4-1	NA	TRBJ1-3	NA	TGCGCCAGCAGCCTCCAGCGAACAGGGTTCTCTGGAAACACCATATATTTT	CASSLQRTGFSGNTIYF
TRBV15	NA	TRBJ2-5	NA	TGTGCCACCAGTCCCCGGCGCGGAGCAGAGACCCAGTACTTC	CATSPRRGAETQYF